Listed below are T cell receptor beta chains from one sample, sequenced in a study of T cell changes during pregnancy in multiple sclerosis. TCRdb's table, derived via immunoSEQ multiplex PCR, lists solely in-frame clones and lacks some. The repertoire holds 50,000 to 60,000 clones, with about 87% as singletons. The source material was CD4+ T cells from peripheral blood mononuclear cells, sampled in the first trimester of pregnancy. These receptors came from a female donor with multiple sclerosis, enrolled in a pregnancy study. Both conserved end residues are part of each CDR3. A D gene is named only where the DNA matches it firmly. Clone size, where shown, is once, few, many, or a class for clones that have expanded.

V	J	size	D	CDR3	DNA
TRBV5-6	TRBJ2-1	-	-	CASSLDGYGEQFF	TGTGCCAGCAGCTTAGACGGGTACGGTGAGCAGTTCTTC
TRBV28	TRBJ1-2	-	-	CASRRPRPGGYTF	TGTGCCAGCAGGCGACCCCGACCAGGAGGCTACACCTTC
TRBV5-5	TRBJ1-1	-	TRBD1	CASRVTGGKSGLTEAFF	TGTGCCAGCAGGGTGACAGGGGGCAAATCCGGCTTGACTGAAGCTTTCTTT
TRBV28	TRBJ1-1	-	-	CASSPREAAFF	TGTGCCAGCAGTCCCCGGGAGGCGGCTTTCTTT
TRBV28	TRBJ2-5	-	TRBD2	CASSTSGSRPETQYF	TGTGCCAGCAGTACTAGCGGGAGCAGGCCAGAGACCCAGTACTTC
TRBV19	TRBJ1-5	-	-	CASSLDSHNQPQHF	TGTGCCAGTAGTCTGGACAGTCACAATCAGCCCCAGCATTTT
TRBV6-1	TRBJ2-5	-	-	CASSEEEEGRGERETQYF	TGTGCCAGCAGTGAAGAAGAAGAAGGGAGGGGGGAAAGAGAGACCCAGTACTTC
TRBV9	TRBJ2-7	-	TRBD2	CASSPKSLAGVNEQYF	TGTGCCAGCAGCCCTAAATCTCTAGCGGGAGTAAACGAGCAGTACTTC
TRBV7-7	TRBJ2-5	-	TRBD2	CASSSSGGKETQYF	TGTGCCAGCAGCTCAAGCGGGGGCAAAGAGACCCAGTACTTC
TRBV9	TRBJ2-7	-	TRBD2	CASSVQSGTTYEQYF	TGTGCCAGCAGCGTACAAAGCGGGACCACCTACGAGCAGTACTTC
TRBV4-3	TRBJ1-4	few	TRBD1	CASSQDLSPWTGNNEKLFF	TGCGCCAGCAGCCAAGATCTTTCCCCATGGACAGGAAATAATGAAAAACTGTTTTTT
TRBV19	TRBJ1-1	-	-	CASRPGGSDTEAFF	TGTGCCAGTAGGCCCGGGGGATCCGACACTGAAGCTTTCTTT
TRBV7-9	TRBJ2-7	-	TRBD1	CASSQGQGSFGRYEQYF	TGTGCCAGCAGCCAGGGACAGGGTTCTTTCGGCCGCTACGAGCAGTACTTC
TRBV11-3	TRBJ2-2	-	TRBD2	CASSSGGSTGELFF	TGTGCCAGCAGCTCGGGAGGGTCCACCGGGGAGCTGTTTTTT
TRBV6-1	TRBJ1-2	-	TRBD1	CASTGTGTAGYTF	TGTGCCAGTACTGGGACAGGTACGGCTGGCTACACCTTC
TRBV5-6	TRBJ2-6	-	-	CASSFALGVSGANVLTF	TGTGCCAGCAGCTTCGCTTTGGGAGTCTCTGGGGCCAACGTCCTGACTTTC
TRBV19	TRBJ1-4	-	TRBD1	CASSIRTGGEKLFF	TGTGCCAGTAGTATCAGGACAGGGGGAGAAAAACTGTTTTTT
TRBV6-5	TRBJ1-2	-	-	CASSYSIQGTYGYTF	TGTGCCAGCAGTTACTCGATCCAGGGGACATATGGCTACACCTTC
TRBV9	TRBJ1-2	-	-	CASSTQGVVLSPYGYTF	TGTGCCAGCAGCACACAGGGTGTCGTTTTGAGCCCCTATGGCTACACCTTC
TRBV28	TRBJ1-2	-	TRBD1	CASSLYRGLYGYTF	TGTGCCAGCAGTTTATACAGGGGCTTATATGGCTACACCTTC
TRBV7-2	TRBJ1-2	-	-	CASSLATAYGYTF	TGTGCCAGCAGCTTAGCTACAGCTTATGGCTACACCTTC
TRBV7-2	TRBJ2-5	-	-	CASSSTTRLVGETQYF	TGTGCCAGCAGCTCGACGACAAGACTAGTAGGGGAGACCCAGTACTTC
TRBV28	TRBJ2-7	-	-	CASSGPTGAPAEQYF	TGTGCCAGCAGTGGTCCGACAGGTGCCCCGGCCGAGCAGTACTTC
TRBV27	TRBJ2-7	-	-	CASSLSWGDQYYEQYF	TGTGCCAGCAGTTTATCCTGGGGCGACCAATACTACGAGCAGTACTTC
TRBV6-6	TRBJ2-2	once	TRBD2	CASSYPGGAGELFF	TGTGCCAGCAGTTACCCGGGAGGGGCCGGGGAGCTGTTTTTT
TRBV7-7	TRBJ1-5	few	-	CASSLGADRPQHF	TGTGCCAGCAGCCTCGGAGCGGATCGGCCCCAGCATTTT
TRBV5-1	TRBJ2-7	-	TRBD1	CASSSGQGSYEQYF	TGCGCCAGCAGCTCGGGACAGGGGAGCTACGAGCAGTACTTC
TRBV7-2	TRBJ2-5	once	TRBD2	CASSLGLAGGQETQYF	TGTGCCAGCAGCTTAGGGCTAGCGGGGGGGCAGGAGACCCAGTACTTC
TRBV19	TRBJ2-5	-	-	CASTRGFGETQYF	TGTGCCAGTACTCGGGGGTTCGGAGAGACCCAGTACTTC
TRBV30	TRBJ2-3	-	-	CAWSLSTDTQYF	TGTGCCTGGAGTCTTAGCACAGATACGCAGTATTTT
TRBV11-3	TRBJ2-1	-	-	CASSLGGERYNEQFF	TGTGCCAGCAGCTTAGGGGGGGAAAGGTACAATGAGCAGTTCTTC
TRBV5-5	TRBJ2-1	-	TRBD2	CASSYRAGGREEQFF	TGTGCCAGCAGCTACAGGGCGGGGGGTCGCGAAGAGCAGTTCTTC
TRBV7-9	TRBJ1-1	-	-	CASSLQGQNTEAFF	TGTGCCAGCAGCTTGCAGGGGCAGAACACTGAAGCTTTCTTT
TRBV30	TRBJ2-1	-	TRBD2	CAWSIPGLAGTYNEQFF	TGTGCCTGGAGTATCCCCGGACTAGCGGGGACCTACAATGAGCAGTTCTTC
TRBV7-9	TRBJ2-1	-	TRBD1	CASSLGFGTGGYADEQFF	TGTGCCAGCAGCTTAGGCTTCGGGACAGGGGGTTACGCGGATGAGCAGTTCTTC
TRBV27	TRBJ1-6	once	TRBD1	CASSPKRWQGGSPLHF	TGTGCCAGCAGTCCAAAACGGTGGCAGGGGGGTTCACCCCTCCACTTT
TRBV2	TRBJ2-7	once	-	CASSEQRSSYEQYF	TGTGCCAGCAGTGAGCAGCGGTCCTCCTACGAGCAGTACTTC
TRBV5-8	TRBJ2-3	-	-	CASSRVGESTDTQYF	TGTGCCAGCAGCCGGGTTGGAGAAAGCACAGATACGCAGTATTTT
TRBV5-3	TRBJ1-2	once	-	CARSLLRGNYGYTF	TGTGCCAGAAGCTTACTCAGGGGTAACTATGGCTACACCTTC
TRBV7-2	TRBJ2-2	-	-	CASSLFAETGELFF	TGTGCCAGCAGCTTGTTTGCGGAGACCGGGGAGCTGTTTTTT